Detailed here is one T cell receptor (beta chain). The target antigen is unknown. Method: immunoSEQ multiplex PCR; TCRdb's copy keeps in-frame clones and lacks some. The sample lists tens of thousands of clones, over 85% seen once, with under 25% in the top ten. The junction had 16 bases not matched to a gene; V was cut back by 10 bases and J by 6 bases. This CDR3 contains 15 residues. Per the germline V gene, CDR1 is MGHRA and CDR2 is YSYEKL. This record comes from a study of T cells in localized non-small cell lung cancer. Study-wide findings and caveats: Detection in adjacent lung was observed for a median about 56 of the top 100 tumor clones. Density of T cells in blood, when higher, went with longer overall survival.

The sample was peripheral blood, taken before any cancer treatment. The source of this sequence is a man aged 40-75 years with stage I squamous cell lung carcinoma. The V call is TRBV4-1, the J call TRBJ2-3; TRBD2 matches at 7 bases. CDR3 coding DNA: TGCGCCACCCAGATTCAGGCGGGAGATATCGATACGCAGTATTTT. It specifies CATQIQAGDIDTQYF.